Below are 26 T cell receptor beta chains sequenced from a single sample in a study of post-analysis software for immune sequencing data. cDNA libraries of TCR beta carried unique molecular identifiers. TCRdb re-called the PCR reads with MiXCR, one entry per CDR3 protein. The top ten clones hold about an eighth of a sample with about 400,000 distinct CDR3 sequences, less than 35% of them seen once. For these TCRs, the target antigens are not known. Study observations and caveats: Controls had lower frequencies than patients of about five TRBV segments, which included TRBV5-6, TRBV5-1 and TRBV20-1.

The sequencing sample was made of blood. These receptor sequences come from a girl under 18 with multiple sclerosis.

V and J are TRBV10-3 and TRBJ1-6; the D gene is possibly TRBD1 (5 bases). Between the trimmed V and J ends, which lost 2 bases and 7 bases, there was a span of 12 bases. The germline CDR1 and CDR2 sequences are ENHRY and SYGVKD. The CDR3 runs 15 residues. CDR3 residues: CAISEIGQGNSPLHF. The CDR3 nucleotides are TGTGCCATCAGTGAGATCGGCCAGGGCAATTCACCCCTCCACTTT.

This chain connects TRBV12-3 or TRBV12-4 to TRBJ1-1; D gene uncertain. The V end was cut by 3 bases, the J end by 5 bases, with 13 bases between. CDR3 size: 14 residues. The CDR3 sequence: CASSFRRWGTEAFF. The CDR3 DNA reads as TGTGCCAGCAGTTTTCGGCGATGGGGTACTGAAGCTTTCTTT.

This clonotype appeared once. This chain links TRBV7-9 with TRBJ2-5, with 7 bases that match TRBD1. Matching the DNA end better, TRBJ2-7 makes the J call doubtful. The CDR3 is made up of 15 amino acids. Germline loops: CDR1 SEHNR, CDR2 FQNEAQ (reference sequence). Here the CDR3 DNA reads TGTGCCAGCAGCTTAGGGGGAACAGGGGACCACGAGCAGTACTTC. Residues: CASSLGGTGDHEQYF.

The gene calls are TRBV6-5 and TRBJ2-1, with D unresolved. V lost 2 bases and J 9 bases, leaving 5 bases between the germline ends. The V gene's germline CDR1 is MNHEY and CDR2 SVGAGI. The CDR3 is 11 amino acids. The chain's CDR3 is CASSYRSEQFF. DNA for the CDR3: TGTGCCAGCAGTTACCGGAGTGAGCAGTTCTTC.

This clonotype has just a few counts. This chain uses TRBV6-5 with TRBJ1-6, with D perhaps TRBD1 (5 bases). CDR1 and CDR2 (germline): MNHEY, SVGAGI. This CDR3 comprises 16 residues. Trimming left V 5 bases short and J 7 bases short, with 18 bases between. CDR3 in amino acids: CASSRLDKGWNSPLHF. Written as DNA, the CDR3 is TGTGCCAGCAGTCGACTCGATAAGGGGTGGAATTCACCCCTCCACTTT.

This chain uses TRBV12-3 or TRBV12-4 with TRBJ2-3, with 10 nucleotides matching TRBD1. The V segment lost 5 bases and the J segment 5 bases; nucleotides outside the gene matches: 7. The CDR3 runs to 15 residues. The CDR3 DNA reads TGTGCCAGCAGTCTAAAGACAGGGGGCAAAGATACGCAGTATTTT. It translates to CASSLKTGGKDTQYF.

This clonotype was picked up a small number of times. This rearrangement joins TRBV4-3 to TRBJ2-7; maybe TRBD2 (5 bases). Germline CDR1 is LGHNA and CDR2 is YSLEER. The CDR3 is 16 residues long. Trimming pared 0 bases from V and 2 bases from J, leaving 14 bases between. The DNA for the CDR3 is TGCGCCAGCAGCCAAGATGTATCGGGAACGACCTACGAGCAGTACTTC. This translates into CASSQDVSGTTYEQYF.

This clonotype has a count of ten or more. The J gene is TRBJ2-7, the V gene TRBV7-8; a weak D match, TRBD2 (6 bases). The CDR3 loop spans 14 amino acids. V was cut by 4 bases and J by 0 bases, with 10 bases left in between. CDR1 SGHVS and CDR2 FQNEAQ come from the germline V gene. The CDR3 nucleotides are TGTGCCAGCAGCTCTGGGGGGAGCTCCTACGAGCAGTACTTC. It is translated as CASSSGGSSYEQYF.

This clonotype was counted at least ten times. V and J are TRBV2 and TRBJ2-6; TRBD1 might be the D (7 bases). CDR1 is SNHLY, CDR2 FYNNEI, per germline. Trimming removed 6 bases at V and 0 bases at J, with 18 bases between. The CDR3 sequence is 18 residues long. The CDR3 sequence is CASSQGGRAYSGANVLTF. The CDR3 DNA is TGTGCCAGCAGCCAGGGGGGCAGGGCCTACTCTGGGGCCAACGTCCTGACTTTC.

This chain uses TRBV5-1 with TRBJ1-1; 9 bases align to TRBD1. CDR3 size: 16 residues. Germline V gives CDR1 SGHRS, CDR2 YFSETQ. J was trimmed by 3 bases and V by 0 bases; bases with no gene match: 6. The CDR3 is CASSLGGGQGYTEAFF. The CDR3 nucleotides read TGCGCCAGCAGCTTGGGGGGGGGACAGGGTTACACTGAAGCTTTCTTT.

This clonotype was detected only a few times. The chain has TRBV20-1 and TRBJ2-7; 10 bases are shared with TRBD1. The junction had 6 bases not matched to a gene; V was cut back by 4 bases and J by 0 bases. The CDR3 runs 15 residues. CDR1 and CDR2 from the germline V gene are DFQATT and SNEGSKA (reference sequence). CDR3 nucleotide sequence: TGCAGTGCTAATACCTGGGACAGGGGCTCCTACGAGCAGTACTTC. This codes for CSANTWDRGSYEQYF.

The rearrangement uses TRBV24-1 and TRBJ2-3; D is unresolved. This CDR3 contains 15 residues. Germline-derived CDR1 and CDR2 are KGHDR and SFDVKD. V gave up 5 bases and J gave up 3 bases, with 14 bases separating them. The chain's CDR3 is CATSVDKGITDTQYF. The CDR3 DNA reads TGTGCCACCAGTGTTGACAAGGGTATAACAGATACGCAGTATTTT.

This clonotype occurred many times. The chain joins TRBV6-6 to TRBJ2-5; 7 bases line up with TRBD2. CDR1 and CDR2 from the germline V gene are MNHNY and SVGAGI (reference sequence). CDR3 length: 17 amino acids. The ends lost 4 bases at V and 4 bases at J; junction bases unmatched: 15. The CDR3 nucleotides are TGTGCCAGCAGTTTCTTCGCCGGACTAGAAACGGGAGAGACCCAGTACTTC. Translating it yields CASSFFAGLETGETQYF.

The chain has TRBV10-3 and TRBJ2-2; D unresolved. The CDR3 is 12 amino acids. Trimming took 11 bases from V and 1 from J, leaving 8 bases between them. From germline, CDR1 is ENHRY and CDR2 SYGVKD. The CDR3 sequence: CALRRNTGELFF. In nucleotides, the CDR3 is TGTGCCCTTCGGAGGAACACCGGGGAGCTGTTTTTT.

The rearrangement uses TRBV30 and TRBJ2-5, with TRBD1 matching over 9 bases. The DNA end is more similar to TRBJ2-7, so the J call may be wrong. CDR3 size: 13 residues. CDR1 and CDR2 (germline): GTSNPN, SVGIG (reference sequence). CDR3 loop: CAWTRDRDHEQYF. In nucleotides, the CDR3 is TGTGCCTGGACCCGGGACAGGGACCACGAGCAGTACTTC.

The chain joins TRBV11-2 to TRBJ1-3; D uncertain. Germline CDR1 is SGHAT and CDR2 is FQNNGV. The V and J ends lost 8 bases and 7 bases respectively, with 18 bases between them. The CDR3 extends over 14 amino acids. The CDR3, as DNA: TGTGCCAGCGCTTCCGGCCTGGAGGGTAACACCATATATTTT. Translation: CASASGLEGNTIYF.

This clonotype is a singleton in its sample. Given the absence of the conserved phenylalanine or tryptophan at the CDR3 end, a read error is likely. This sequence joins TRBV20-1 and TRBJ2-3; 10 nucleotides line up with TRBD2. This CDR3 contains 15 residues. Germline lookup yields CDR1 DFQATT and CDR2 SNEGSKA (reference sequence). V gave up 3 bases and J gave up 3 bases; unmatched junction bases: 6. The CDR3 DNA is TGCAGTGCTAGTCTAGCGGGGGATTTAACAGATACGCAGTATGTT. It is translated as CSASLAGDLTDTQYV.

The chain uses TRBV11-2 and TRBJ2-7, with D unclear. Germline-derived CDR1 and CDR2 are SGHAT and FQNNGV. There are 13 residues in the CDR3. V lost 0 bases to trimming and J lost 6 bases, with 9 bases between them. The CDR3 coding sequence is TGTGCCAGCAGCTTAGAACCGGTGGGCGAGCAGTACTTC. This sequence encodes CASSLEPVGEQYF.

The chain employs TRBV7-3 and TRBJ2-1; 14 bases align to TRBD2. CDR3 length: 21 residues. Per germline, CDR1 SGHTA and CDR2 FQGTGA. The V and J ends lost 4 bases and 2 bases, in that order; junction bases with no gene match: 16. Here the CDR3 reads CASSSPSSGTSGGKAYNEQFF. CDR3 DNA: TGTGCCAGCAGCTCCCCCTCCTCCGGGACTAGCGGGGGCAAAGCCTACAATGAGCAGTTCTTC.

This sequence joins TRBV4-1 and TRBJ2-1; unclear D gene. The CDR3 consists of 13 residues. CDR1 and CDR2 (germline): MGHRA, YSYEKL. V was cut by 0 bases and J by 10 bases, with 10 bases left in between. CDR3 in DNA: TGCGCCAGCAGCCAAGAAATCGTGTTCGAGCAGTTCTTC. Encoded protein: CASSQEIVFEQFF.

This clonotype was counted a few times. J is TRBJ2-1 and V is TRBV5-1, with D perhaps matching TRBD1 (5 bases). This CDR3 has 16 amino acids. Germline V CDR1 and CDR2: SGHRS, YFSETQ. The V gene lost 6 bases and the J gene lost 6 bases, with 22 bases spanning the gap. The CDR3 spells CASTFLRALSFNEQFF. CDR3 sequence (DNA): TGCGCCAGCACCTTCCTCAGGGCGCTGAGTTTCAATGAGCAGTTCTTC. The full variable domain, in which reference TRBV5-1 and TRBJ2-1 provide the parts outside the CDR3, is KAGVTQTPRYLIKTRGQQVTLSCSPISGHRSVSWYQQTPGQGLQFLFEYFSETQRNKGNFPGRFSGRQFSNSRSEMNVSTLELGDSALYLCASTFLRALSFNEQFFGPGTRLTVL.

This clonotype was found a few times. This rearrangement joins TRBV29-1 to TRBJ1-1; TRBD1 might be the D (6 bases). Trimming cost V 6 bases and J 5 bases, with 10 bases left between them. The CDR3 contains 11 residues. CDR1 is SQVTM and CDR2 is ANQGSEA in the germline V gene. CDR3 protein: CSVTGRTEAFF. The CDR3 region has the DNA TGCAGCGTAACAGGGAGGACTGAAGCTTTCTTT.

This chain uses TRBV11-2 with TRBJ2-5, with D possibly being TRBD1 (5 bases). Germline-derived CDR1 and CDR2 are SGHAT and FQNNGV. This CDR3 is 13 amino acids long. Deletions cut 1 base from V and 8 bases from J, with 11 bases between. CDR3 coding DNA: TGTGCCAGCAGCTTAGGGGTAGGGGTAACCCAGTACTTC. Its protein product is CASSLGVGVTQYF.

There are a few counts of this clonotype. The gene calls are TRBV2 and TRBJ2-1, with TRBD1 identical over 7 bases. This CDR3 comprises 15 residues. Germline V gives CDR1 SNHLY, CDR2 FYNNEI. After removal of 7 bases from V and 2 bases from J, the junction contained 8 bases not matched to a gene. The CDR3 coding sequence is TGTGCCAGCACCTCACAGGGGAATCCCTACAATGAGCAGTTCTTC. Translating it yields CASTSQGNPYNEQFF. Full variable domain (missing parts from reference TRBV2 and TRBJ2-1): EPEVTQTPSHQVTQMGQEVILRCVPISNHLYFYWYRQILGQKVEFLVSFYNNEISEKSEIFDDQFSVERPDGSNFTLKIRSTKLEDSAMYFCASTSQGNPYNEQFFGPGTRLTVL.

This chain joins TRBV12-3 or TRBV12-4 and TRBJ1-5; TRBD1 matches 7 bases. Trimming took 2 bases from V and 4 from J; bases not matched to a gene: 2. This CDR3 spans 14 amino acids. The CDR3 nucleotides are TGTGCCAGCAGTTTAAGGGGGCAGAATCAGCCCCAGCATTTT. This translates into CASSLRGQNQPQHF.

V usage is TRBV10-3 and J usage is TRBJ2-7; D remains unclear. The CDR3 runs 16 residues. The V end was cut by 6 bases, the J end by 0 bases, with 18 bases between. Looked up from germline, CDR1 is ENHRY and CDR2 is SYGVKD. The CDR3 sequence: CAISVRSAIGSYEQYF. The CDR3 DNA sequence: TGTGCCATCAGCGTAAGGTCGGCTATCGGCTCCTACGAGCAGTACTTC.